Below are 3 T cell receptor beta chains sequenced from a single sample in a study of blood T cell repertoires in COVID-19. This table comes from immunoSEQ multiplex PCR, and its TCRdb copy is limited to in-frame clones, with some not included. The sample records under 300,000 clones, over 75% being singletons. Sequenced sample: PBMCs or T cells enriched from blood (not recorded which). The receptor source for this set is a woman aged 40 to 50 who had been exposed to COVID-19.

The V gene is TRBV30, the J gene TRBJ1-2; TRBD1 matches at 7 bases. CDR3 length: 13 amino acids. Losses at the gene ends were 5 bases for V and 4 bases for J; bases not matched to a gene: 7. From germline, CDR1 is GTSNPN and CDR2 SVGIG (reference sequence). The DNA of the CDR3 is TGTGCCTGGGAGCGAACAGGGGTCTATGGCTACACCTTC. Translating gives CAWERTGVYGYTF.

This clone occurred a few times. The V and J genes are TRBV19 and TRBJ1-1; D is uncertain. V was cut by 3 bases and J by 0 bases, with 8 bases left in between. The CDR3 has 14 amino acids. CDR1 and CDR2 (germline): LNHDA, SQIVND (reference sequence). CDR3 sequence: CASSIAGLNTEAFF. Here the CDR3 DNA reads TGTGCCAGTAGTATTGCCGGGTTGAACACTGAAGCTTTCTTT.

J is TRBJ1-1 and V is TRBV12-2; no check of the table's D call, TRBD1, against the DNA was made. TRBV12-2 is described as a pseudogene. This CDR3 region has 15 residues. The CDR3 sequence is CASRLGAGVNTEAFF. The CDR3 DNA is TGTGCAAGTCGCCTAGGGGCAGGGGTGAACACTGAAGCTTTCTTT.